This record looks at one T cell receptor beta chain sequence and its context. Its antigen is not known. The sample originates from a study of cytomegalovirus exposure and HLA in healthy donors. The overall study: Some 200 million T cells yielded more than 90 million unique TCR beta sequences in earlier analysis.

The study, taken as a whole, reports: Cytomegalovirus association was assigned to 150 to 200 TCR beta chains. TCR beta chain V- and J-gene trimming was linked, in a later analysis, to a missense variant in DCLRE1C.

The PCR contained 60 Vbeta and 13 Jbeta primers. The table came from immunoSEQ multiplex PCR; TCRdb's copy has only in-frame clones and leaves some out. The data hold under 200,000 clones, with 60% to 80% observed a single time. Per the germline V gene, CDR1 is SGDLS and CDR2 is YYNGEE. The V segment lost 2 bases and the J segment 7 bases; nucleotides outside the gene matches: 3. The CDR3 extends over 14 amino acids. The sequence was obtained from a man aged 50-60 years in good health and CMV-seropositive. The sample comprised PBMCs. V is TRBV9 and J is TRBJ1-6; 7 nucleotides match TRBD1. Here the CDR3 DNA reads TGTGCCAGCAGCGTCCAGGGGGTAAATTCACCCCTCCACTTT. This encodes CASSVQGVNSPLHF.